This T cell receptor (beta chain) was sequenced for a study of regulatory dendritic cells for organ transplantation. The germline gives CDR1 SQVTM, CDR2 ANQGSEA. The V end lost 3 bases, the J end lost 8 bases, and 16 bases lay between the germline ends. This CDR3 contains 13 residues. For this clone: Its matching antigen is unknown.

Data came from immunoSEQ multiplex PCR; TCRdb stores just in-frame clones and leaves some out. The data contain around 30,000 clones, roughly 79% of them singletons. Study-level results: Naive CD4+ and CD8+ repertoires were highly diverse; memory CD8+ was most oligoclonal. Memory CD8+ clonal expansion seemed more limited with regulatory than mature dendritic cells. Between individuals, the alloreactive memory CD8+ T cell pool differed considerably.

This rearrangement joins TRBV29-1 to TRBJ1-2; tentatively, D is TRBD1 (6 bases). The sequencing input was memory CD4+ T cells from blood. The sample's subset: CD45RO+ memory T cells. The clonotype was recovered from a human donor in good health. CDR3: CSVDQSGEGGYTF. CDR3 coding DNA: TGCAGCGTTGACCAGTCAGGGGAGGGAGGCTACACCTTC.